This is a list of T cell receptor beta chains from one sample in a study of human thymus T cells. The table came from immunoSEQ multiplex PCR; TCRdb's copy has only in-frame clones and leaves some out. The sample lists 55,000 to 85,000 clones; roughly 95% were seen once. Sequencing input: thymus tissue. The receptors were gathered from a girl in the first two years of life with a congenital heart defect but otherwise immunologically healthy. The CDR3 runs from the conserved cysteine through the conserved F or W. Each record gives: CDR3 length, V gene, J gene, D gene, clone size, CDR3 DNA, CDR3 protein. A D gene is named only where the DNA matches it firmly. Clone size, where shown, is once, few, many, or a class for clones that have expanded.

len: 13; v_gene: TRBV6-1; j_gene: TRBJ2-1; d_gene: NA; abundance: NA; CDR3nt: TGTGCCAGCAGTGGCCAACCTTACAGGGGAGGGTTCTTC; CDR3aa: CASSGQPYRGGFF
len: 15; v_gene: TRBV4-2; j_gene: TRBJ2-7; d_gene: NA; abundance: NA; CDR3nt: TGTGCCAGCAGCCAAGGAGCGGGGACAAGGCACGAGCAGTACTTC; CDR3aa: CASSQGAGTRHEQYF
len: 20; v_gene: TRBV5-1; j_gene: TRBJ2-1; d_gene: NA; abundance: NA; CDR3nt: TGCGCCAGCAGATCAATCACCGGGACAAAATCCCGTCCTAGCTACAATGAGCAGTTCTTC; CDR3aa: CASRSITGTKSRPSYNEQFF
len: 20; v_gene: TRBV18; j_gene: TRBJ2-1; d_gene: TRBD2; abundance: once; CDR3nt: TGTGCCAGCTCACCAACGGGAGGTAGCTTCGTGCCGAGCTCCTACAATGAGCAGTTCTTC; CDR3aa: CASSPTGGSFVPSSYNEQFF
len: 14; v_gene: TRBV27; j_gene: TRBJ2-2; d_gene: NA; abundance: NA; CDR3nt: TGTGCCAGCGGGCACCCGGACAACACCGGGGAGCTGTTTTTT; CDR3aa: CASGHPDNTGELFF
len: 14; v_gene: TRBV18; j_gene: TRBJ1-1; d_gene: NA; abundance: NA; CDR3nt: TGTGCCAGCTCACCACCGGGGGGAGGAACTGAAGCTTTCTTT; CDR3aa: CASSPPGGGTEAFF
len: 14; v_gene: TRBV5-1; j_gene: TRBJ1-1; d_gene: NA; abundance: NA; CDR3nt: TGCGCCAGCAGCCCGGTGCTTTCGGTCACTGAAGCTTTCTTT; CDR3aa: CASSPVLSVTEAFF
len: 16; v_gene: TRBV18; j_gene: TRBJ2-3; d_gene: TRBD2; abundance: NA; CDR3nt: TGTGCCAGCTCACCACCGACTAGCGGGAACACAGATACGCAGTATTTT; CDR3aa: CASSPPTSGNTDTQYF
len: 17; v_gene: TRBV10-3; j_gene: TRBJ1-2; d_gene: NA; abundance: NA; CDR3nt: TGTGCCATCAGTGAGTCGGGCAGTCAAGGAACTAACTATGGCTACACCTTC; CDR3aa: CAISESGSQGTNYGYTF
len: 16; v_gene: TRBV27; j_gene: TRBJ1-1; d_gene: NA; abundance: NA; CDR3nt: TGTGCCAGCACCGCTGGTAGGGGAATAATGAACACTGAAGCTTTCTTT; CDR3aa: CASTAGRGIMNTEAFF
len: 14; v_gene: TRBV5-1; j_gene: TRBJ1-1; d_gene: NA; abundance: NA; CDR3nt: TGCGCCAGCAGCTTGACCAGGATGAACACTGAAGCTTTCTTT; CDR3aa: CASSLTRMNTEAFF
len: 16; v_gene: TRBV4-2; j_gene: TRBJ2-3; d_gene: TRBD2; abundance: NA; CDR3nt: TGTGCCAGCAGCCAAGAGGGGCGGGAGAGCACAGATACGCAGTATTTT; CDR3aa: CASSQEGRESTDTQYF
len: 16; v_gene: TRBV5-6; j_gene: TRBJ2-1; d_gene: NA; abundance: NA; CDR3nt: TGTGCCAGCAGCTTTTCCAGCAACGACTTCTACAATGAGCAGTTCTTC; CDR3aa: CASSFSSNDFYNEQFF
len: 12; v_gene: TRBV27; j_gene: TRBJ2-1; d_gene: NA; abundance: NA; CDR3nt: TGTGCCAGCAAGAAGATCCACAATGAGCAGTTCTTC; CDR3aa: CASKKIHNEQFF
len: 14; v_gene: TRBV13; j_gene: TRBJ2-7; d_gene: NA; abundance: NA; CDR3nt: TGTGCCAGCAGCTTTCAGGGAACAATCGACGAGCAGTACTTC; CDR3aa: CASSFQGTIDEQYF
len: 16; v_gene: TRBV4-1; j_gene: TRBJ2-5; d_gene: NA; abundance: NA; CDR3nt: TGCGCCAGCAGCAAAGGACAGACGAGTCCCCAAGAGACCCAGTACTTC; CDR3aa: CASSKGQTSPQETQYF
len: 15; v_gene: TRBV6-4; j_gene: TRBJ1-2; d_gene: TRBD1; abundance: NA; CDR3nt: TGTGCCAGCAGCAAATCAGGGGGCAAGTGGGGTGGCTACACCTTC; CDR3aa: CASSKSGGKWGGYTF
len: 11; v_gene: TRBV30; j_gene: TRBJ1-1; d_gene: NA; abundance: once; CDR3nt: TGTGCCTGGAGTGTACTCACTGAAGCTTTCTTT; CDR3aa: CAWSVLTEAFF
len: 14; v_gene: TRBV30; j_gene: TRBJ1-4; d_gene: NA; abundance: NA; CDR3nt: TGTGCCTGGACAGTCCCCAAGACTAATGAAAAACTGTTTTTT; CDR3aa: CAWTVPKTNEKLFF
len: 16; v_gene: TRBV2; j_gene: TRBJ2-2; d_gene: NA; abundance: NA; CDR3nt: TGTGCCAGCGCCAATCTAGCGCGAGGGGACACCGGGGAGCTGTTTTTT; CDR3aa: CASANLARGDTGELFF
len: 15; v_gene: TRBV25-1; j_gene: TRBJ2-3; d_gene: NA; abundance: NA; CDR3nt: TGTGCCAGCAGTGAATTGTCGAGAAGCACAGATACGCAGTATTTT; CDR3aa: CASSELSRSTDTQYF
len: 15; v_gene: TRBV6-5; j_gene: TRBJ2-5; d_gene: NA; abundance: NA; CDR3nt: TGTGCCAGCAGTTACCACCTGACAGGGAGGGCGACCCAGTACTTC; CDR3aa: CASSYHLTGRATQYF
len: 16; v_gene: TRBV18; j_gene: TRBJ2-1; d_gene: TRBD2; abundance: NA; CDR3nt: TGTGCCAGCTCACCGGGCGGGAGGGGCTCCTACAATGAGCAGTTCTTC; CDR3aa: CASSPGGRGSYNEQFF
len: 15; v_gene: TRBV28; j_gene: TRBJ2-7; d_gene: NA; abundance: once; CDR3nt: TGTGCCAGCAGTAACCGACAGCTCCGGGCCCACGAGCAGTACTTC; CDR3aa: CASSNRQLRAHEQYF
len: 15; v_gene: TRBV5-6; j_gene: TRBJ2-6; d_gene: NA; abundance: few; CDR3nt: TGTGCCAGCAGCGGACATGGGCCTGGGGCCAACGTCCTGACTTTC; CDR3aa: CASSGHGPGANVLTF
len: 14; v_gene: TRBV13; j_gene: TRBJ1-6; d_gene: NA; abundance: NA; CDR3nt: TGTGCCAGCTTCCCAAGAAAGGGCTACTCACCCCTCCACTTT; CDR3aa: CASFPRKGYSPLHF
len: 16; v_gene: TRBV4-2; j_gene: TRBJ2-1; d_gene: TRBD1; abundance: NA; CDR3nt: TGTGCCAGCAGCCAAGATACCCGGACAGGGTCTTTCATAGGGTTCTTC; CDR3aa: CASSQDTRTGSFIGFF
len: 15; v_gene: TRBV19; j_gene: TRBJ2-3; d_gene: NA; abundance: NA; CDR3nt: TGTGCCAGTAGTCCTAGGCGGAAGAGCACAGATACGCAGTATTTT; CDR3aa: CASSPRRKSTDTQYF
len: 14; v_gene: TRBV29-1; j_gene: TRBJ1-4; d_gene: NA; abundance: NA; CDR3nt: TGCAGCGTTGAATGGGGAGCAACTAATGAAAAACTGTTTTTT; CDR3aa: CSVEWGATNEKLFF
len: 15; v_gene: TRBV28; j_gene: TRBJ2-2; d_gene: TRBD2; abundance: NA; CDR3nt: TGTGCCAGCAGCCACTCCGGGACTAGGACCGGGGAGCTGTTTTTT; CDR3aa: CASSHSGTRTGELFF
len: 15; v_gene: TRBV27; j_gene: TRBJ2-1; d_gene: NA; abundance: NA; CDR3nt: TGTGCCAGCATAGCCCCCGGGACGGCGGGAAATGAGCAGTTCTTC; CDR3aa: CASIAPGTAGNEQFF
len: 16; v_gene: TRBV13; j_gene: TRBJ2-1; d_gene: TRBD2; abundance: NA; CDR3nt: TGTGCCAGCAGCGGGGGACTAGCGGGACTTGAGATTGAGCAGTTCTTC; CDR3aa: CASSGGLAGLEIEQFF
len: 19; v_gene: TRBV4-1; j_gene: TRBJ1-5; d_gene: TRBD1; abundance: NA; CDR3nt: TGCGCCAGCAGCCAAGGATCTTTCGCCAGGACAGGGGAAAATCAGCCCCAGCATTTT; CDR3aa: CASSQGSFARTGENQPQHF
len: 12; v_gene: TRBV5-8; j_gene: TRBJ1-1; d_gene: NA; abundance: few; CDR3nt: TGTGCCAGCAGCAGGGGGGCCACTGAAGCTTTCTTT; CDR3aa: CASSRGATEAFF
len: 15; v_gene: TRBV27; j_gene: TRBJ2-7; d_gene: NA; abundance: NA; CDR3nt: TGTGCCAGCAGTCCGGCCCCCACGGGGCGATACGAGCAGTACTTC; CDR3aa: CASSPAPTGRYEQYF